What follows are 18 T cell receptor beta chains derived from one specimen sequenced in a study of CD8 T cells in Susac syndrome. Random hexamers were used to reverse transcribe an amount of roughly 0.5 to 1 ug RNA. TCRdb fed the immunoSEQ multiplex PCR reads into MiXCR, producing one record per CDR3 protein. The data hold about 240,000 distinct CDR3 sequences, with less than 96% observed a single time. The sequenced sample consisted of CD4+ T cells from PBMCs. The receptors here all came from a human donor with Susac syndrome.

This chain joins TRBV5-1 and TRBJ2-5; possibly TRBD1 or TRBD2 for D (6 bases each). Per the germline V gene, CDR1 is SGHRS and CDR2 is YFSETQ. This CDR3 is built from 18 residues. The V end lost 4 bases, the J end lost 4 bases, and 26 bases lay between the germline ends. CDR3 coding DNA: TGCGCCAGCAGCCTAAGAGTGGGGGGCGACGGGATGTTAGAGACCCAGTACTTC. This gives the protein CASSLRVGGDGMLETQYF. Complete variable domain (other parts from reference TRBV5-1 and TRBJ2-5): KAGVTQTPRYLIKTRGQQVTLSCSPISGHRSVSWYQQTPGQGLQFLFEYFSETQRNKGNFPGRFSGRQFSNSRSEMNVSTLELGDSALYLCASSLRVGGDGMLETQYFGPGTRLLVL.

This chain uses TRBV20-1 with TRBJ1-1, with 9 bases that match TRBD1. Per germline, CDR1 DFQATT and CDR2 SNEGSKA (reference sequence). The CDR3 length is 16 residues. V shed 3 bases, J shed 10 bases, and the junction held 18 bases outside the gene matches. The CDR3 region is CSASMPHARDRDGAFF. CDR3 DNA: TGCAGTGCTAGTATGCCTCATGCGAGGGACAGGGACGGAGCTTTCTTT.

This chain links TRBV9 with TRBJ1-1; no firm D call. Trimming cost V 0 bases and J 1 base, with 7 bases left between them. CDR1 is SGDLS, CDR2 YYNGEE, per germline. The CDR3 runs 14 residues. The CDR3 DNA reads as TGTGCCAGCAGCGTAGAGCAGACGAACACTGAAGCTTTCTTT. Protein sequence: CASSVEQTNTEAFF.

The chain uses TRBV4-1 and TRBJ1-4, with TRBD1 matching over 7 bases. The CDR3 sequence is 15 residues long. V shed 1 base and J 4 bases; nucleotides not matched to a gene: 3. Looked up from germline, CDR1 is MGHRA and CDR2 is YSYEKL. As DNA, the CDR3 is TGCGCCAGCAGCCAAGGGGGACAGTATAATGAAAAACTGTTTTTT. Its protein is CASSQGGQYNEKLFF.

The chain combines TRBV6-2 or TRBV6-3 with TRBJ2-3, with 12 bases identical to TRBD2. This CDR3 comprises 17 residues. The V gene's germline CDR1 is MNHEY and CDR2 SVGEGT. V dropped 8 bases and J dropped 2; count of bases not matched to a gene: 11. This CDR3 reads CASRRRLAGASTDTQYF. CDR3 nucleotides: TGTGCCAGCCGGCGGAGACTAGCGGGAGCGTCCACAGATACGCAGTATTTT.

CDR3 amino acids: CASVKTGAGGSYEQYF. Here the CDR3 DNA reads TGTGCCAGCGTCAAAACGGGCGCAGGGGGCTCCTACGAGCAGTACTTC. The chain combines TRBV18 with TRBJ2-7; TRBD1 agrees at 7 bases. J lost 0 bases, V lost 8 bases, and 13 bases had no gene match. The length of the CDR3 is 16 residues. Looked up from germline, CDR1 is KGHSH and CDR2 is LQKENI. The variable domain in full, completed from reference TRBV18 and TRBJ2-7, reads NAGVMQNPRHLVRRRGQEARLRCSPMKGHSHVYWYRQLPEEGLKFMVYLQKENIIDESGMPKERFSAEFPKEGPSILRIQQVVRGDSAAYFCASVKTGAGGSYEQYFGPGTRLTVT.

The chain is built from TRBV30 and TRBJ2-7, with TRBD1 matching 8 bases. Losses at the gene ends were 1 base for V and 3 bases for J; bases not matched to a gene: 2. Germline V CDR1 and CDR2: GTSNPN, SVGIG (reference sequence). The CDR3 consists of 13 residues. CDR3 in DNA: TGTGCCTGGAGTGGGACAGGGAGCTACGAGCAGTACTTC. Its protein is CAWSGTGSYEQYF.

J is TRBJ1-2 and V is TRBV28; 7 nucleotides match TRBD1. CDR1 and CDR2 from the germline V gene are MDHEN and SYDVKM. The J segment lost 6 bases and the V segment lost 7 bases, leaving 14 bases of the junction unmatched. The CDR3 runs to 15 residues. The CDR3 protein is CASNQKGAAEDGYTF. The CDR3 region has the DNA TGTGCCAGCAACCAAAAGGGGGCGGCTGAGGATGGCTACACCTTC.

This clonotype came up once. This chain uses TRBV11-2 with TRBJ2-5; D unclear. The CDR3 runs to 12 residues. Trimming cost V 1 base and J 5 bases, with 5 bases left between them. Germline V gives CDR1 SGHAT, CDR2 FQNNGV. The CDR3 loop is CASSLGYETQYF. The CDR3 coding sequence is TGTGCCAGCAGCTTAGGGTACGAGACCCAGTACTTC.

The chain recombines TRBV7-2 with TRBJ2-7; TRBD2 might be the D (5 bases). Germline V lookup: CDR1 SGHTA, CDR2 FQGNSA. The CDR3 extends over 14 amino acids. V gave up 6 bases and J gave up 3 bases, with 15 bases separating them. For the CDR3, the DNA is TGTGCCAGCAGTTCAAGACTATTTCTCTACGAGCAGTACTTC. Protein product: CASSSRLFLYEQYF. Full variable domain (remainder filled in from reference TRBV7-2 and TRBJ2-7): GAGVSQSPSNKVTEKGKDVELRCDPISGHTALYWYRQSLGQGLEFLIYFQGNSAPDKSGLPSDRFSAERTGGSVSTLTIQRTQQEDSAVYLCASSSRLFLYEQYFGPGTRLTVT.

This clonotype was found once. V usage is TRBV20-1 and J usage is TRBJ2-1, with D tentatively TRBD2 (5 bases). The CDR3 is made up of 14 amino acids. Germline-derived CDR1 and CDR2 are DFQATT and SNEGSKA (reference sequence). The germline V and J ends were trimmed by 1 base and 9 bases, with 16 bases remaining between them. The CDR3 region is CSARVASGNSEQFF. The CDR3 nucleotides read TGCAGTGCTAGAGTGGCCTCGGGGAATTCTGAGCAGTTCTTC.

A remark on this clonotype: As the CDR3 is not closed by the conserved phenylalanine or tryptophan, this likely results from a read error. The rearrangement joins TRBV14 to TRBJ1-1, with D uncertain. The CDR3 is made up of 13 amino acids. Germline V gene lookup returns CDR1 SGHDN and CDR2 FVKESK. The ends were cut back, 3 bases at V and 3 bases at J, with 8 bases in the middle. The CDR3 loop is CASSQWFDTEAFL. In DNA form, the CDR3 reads TGTGCCAGCAGCCAGTGGTTTGACACTGAAGCTTTCCTT.

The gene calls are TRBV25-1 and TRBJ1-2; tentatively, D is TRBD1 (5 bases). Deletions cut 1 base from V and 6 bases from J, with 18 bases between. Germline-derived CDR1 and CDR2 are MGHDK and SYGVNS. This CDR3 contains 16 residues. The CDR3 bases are TGTGCCAGCAGTGAATTCAGCTGGGTAGGGGCTGATGGCTACACCTTC. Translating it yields CASSEFSWVGADGYTF.

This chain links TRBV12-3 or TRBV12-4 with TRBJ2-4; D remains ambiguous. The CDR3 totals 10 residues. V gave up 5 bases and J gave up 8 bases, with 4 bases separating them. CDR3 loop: CASSGDIQYF. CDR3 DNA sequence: TGTGCCAGCAGTGGAGACATTCAGTACTTC.

This CDR3 reads CAWIPLTGANEQFF. Written as DNA, the CDR3 is TGTGCCTGGATTCCGTTGACAGGGGCAAATGAGCAGTTCTTC. This chain joins TRBV30 and TRBJ2-1, with 8 nucleotides matching TRBD1. Germline CDR1 GTSNPN, CDR2 SVGIG (reference sequence). V gave up 4 bases and J gave up 7 bases; unmatched junction bases: 9. This CDR3 is built from 14 residues.

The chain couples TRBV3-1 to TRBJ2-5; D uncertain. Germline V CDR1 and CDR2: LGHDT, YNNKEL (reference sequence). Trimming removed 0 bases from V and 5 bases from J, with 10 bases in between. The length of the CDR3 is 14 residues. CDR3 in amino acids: CASSQDRSRETQYF. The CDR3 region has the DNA TGTGCCAGCAGCCAAGATCGCTCAAGGGAGACCCAGTACTTC.

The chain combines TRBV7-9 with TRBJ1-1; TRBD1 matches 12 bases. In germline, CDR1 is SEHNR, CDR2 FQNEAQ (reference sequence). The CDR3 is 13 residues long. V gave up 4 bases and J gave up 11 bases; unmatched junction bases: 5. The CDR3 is CASSSGQGASAFF. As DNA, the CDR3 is TGTGCCAGCAGCTCGGGACAGGGGGCAAGCGCTTTCTTT.

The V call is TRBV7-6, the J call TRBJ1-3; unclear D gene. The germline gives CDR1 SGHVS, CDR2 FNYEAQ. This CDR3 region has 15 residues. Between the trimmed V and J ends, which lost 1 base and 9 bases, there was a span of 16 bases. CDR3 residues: CASSLEGGPRSTIYF. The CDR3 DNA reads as TGTGCCAGCAGCTTAGAAGGAGGCCCTCGGAGCACCATATATTTT.